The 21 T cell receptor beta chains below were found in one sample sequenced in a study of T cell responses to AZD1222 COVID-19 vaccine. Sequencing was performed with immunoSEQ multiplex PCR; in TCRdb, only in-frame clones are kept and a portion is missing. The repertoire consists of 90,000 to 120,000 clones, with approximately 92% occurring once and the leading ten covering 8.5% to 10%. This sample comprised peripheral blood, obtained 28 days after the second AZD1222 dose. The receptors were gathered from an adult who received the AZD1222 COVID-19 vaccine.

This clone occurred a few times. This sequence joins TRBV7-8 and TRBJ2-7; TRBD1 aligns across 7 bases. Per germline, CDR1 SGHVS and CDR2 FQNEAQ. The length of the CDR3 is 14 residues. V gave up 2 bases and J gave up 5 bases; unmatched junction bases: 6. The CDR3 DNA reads TGTGCCAGCAGCTTATTAGGGGGCGCCGACGAGCAGTACTTC. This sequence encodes CASSLLGGADEQYF.

CDR3 amino acids: CASGSQAVNTEAFF. DNA for the CDR3: TGTGCCAGTGGCTCGCAGGCGGTGAACACTGAAGCTTTCTTT. The rearrangement joins TRBV19 to TRBJ1-1; no clear D. This CDR3 comprises 14 residues. Trimming left V 8 bases short and J 0 bases short, with 13 bases between. In germline, CDR1 is LNHDA, CDR2 SQIVND (reference sequence).

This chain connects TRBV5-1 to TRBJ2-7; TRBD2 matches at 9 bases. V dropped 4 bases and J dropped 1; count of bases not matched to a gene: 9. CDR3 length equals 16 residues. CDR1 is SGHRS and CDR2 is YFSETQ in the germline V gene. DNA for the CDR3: TGCGCCAGCAGCACCCCCTTCGCGGGAGGGTCCTACGAGCAGTACTTC. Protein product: CASSTPFAGGSYEQYF. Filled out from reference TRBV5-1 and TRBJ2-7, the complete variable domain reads KAGVTQTPRYLIKTRGQQVTLSCSPISGHRSVSWYQQTPGQGLQFLFEYFSETQRNKGNFPGRFSGRQFSNSRSEMNVSTLELGDSALYLCASSTPFAGGSYEQYFGPGTRLTVT.

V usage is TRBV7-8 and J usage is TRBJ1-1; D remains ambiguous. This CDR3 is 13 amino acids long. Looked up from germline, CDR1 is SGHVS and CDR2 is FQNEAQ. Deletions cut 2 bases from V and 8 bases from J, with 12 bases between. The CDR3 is CASSLREPGEAFF. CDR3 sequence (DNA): TGTGCCAGCAGCTTAAGGGAGCCGGGGGAAGCTTTCTTT.

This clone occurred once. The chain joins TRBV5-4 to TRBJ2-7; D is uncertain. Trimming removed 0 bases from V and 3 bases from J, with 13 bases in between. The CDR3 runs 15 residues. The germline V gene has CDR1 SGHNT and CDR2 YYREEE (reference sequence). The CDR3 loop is CASSLGTPSNYEQYF. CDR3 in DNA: TGTGCCAGCAGCTTGGGGACCCCATCTAACTACGAGCAGTACTTC.

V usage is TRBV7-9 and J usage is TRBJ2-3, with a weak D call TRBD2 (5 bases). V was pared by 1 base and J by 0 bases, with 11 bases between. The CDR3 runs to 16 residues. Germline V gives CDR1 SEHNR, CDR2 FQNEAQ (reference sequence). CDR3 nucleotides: TGTGCCAGCAGCTTAGGGCGGGCTCCCAGCACAGATACGCAGTATTTT. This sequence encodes CASSLGRAPSTDTQYF.

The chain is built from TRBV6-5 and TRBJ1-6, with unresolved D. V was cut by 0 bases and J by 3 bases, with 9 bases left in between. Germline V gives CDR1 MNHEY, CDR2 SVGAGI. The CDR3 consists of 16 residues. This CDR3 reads CASSYSFGSYNSPLHF. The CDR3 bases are TGTGCCAGCAGTTACTCTTTCGGCAGCTATAATTCACCCCTCCACTTT.

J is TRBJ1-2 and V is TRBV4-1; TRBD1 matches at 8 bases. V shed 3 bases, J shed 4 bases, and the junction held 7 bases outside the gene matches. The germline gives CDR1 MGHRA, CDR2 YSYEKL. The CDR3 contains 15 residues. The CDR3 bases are TGCGCCAGCAGCCACCCGGACAGGGTTAGCTATGGCTACACCTTC. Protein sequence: CASSHPDRVSYGYTF.

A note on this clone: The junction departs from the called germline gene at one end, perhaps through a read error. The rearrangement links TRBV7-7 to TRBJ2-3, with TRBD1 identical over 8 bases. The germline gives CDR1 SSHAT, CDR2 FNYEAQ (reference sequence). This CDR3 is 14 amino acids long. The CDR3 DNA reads TGTGCTAGCAGCCGGGGACAGGACACTGATACGCAGTATTTT. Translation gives CASSRGQDTDTQYF.

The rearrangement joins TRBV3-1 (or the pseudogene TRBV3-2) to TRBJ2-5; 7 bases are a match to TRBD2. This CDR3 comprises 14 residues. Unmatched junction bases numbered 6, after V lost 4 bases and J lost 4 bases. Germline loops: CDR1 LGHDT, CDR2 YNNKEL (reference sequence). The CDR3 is CASSPGGFRETQYF. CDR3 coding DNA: TGTGCCAGCAGCCCCGGGGGGTTCCGAGAGACCCAGTACTTC.

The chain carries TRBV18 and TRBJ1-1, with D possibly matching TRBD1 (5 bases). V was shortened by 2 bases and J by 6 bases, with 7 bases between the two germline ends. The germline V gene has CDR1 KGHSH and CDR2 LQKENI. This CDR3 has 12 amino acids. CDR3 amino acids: CASSPEGPEAFF. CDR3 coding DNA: TGTGCCAGCTCACCAGAGGGGCCTGAAGCTTTCTTT.

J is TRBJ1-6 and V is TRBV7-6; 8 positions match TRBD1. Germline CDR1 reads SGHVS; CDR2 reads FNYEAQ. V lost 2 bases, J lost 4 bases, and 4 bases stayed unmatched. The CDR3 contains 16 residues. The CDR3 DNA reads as TGTGCCAGCAGCTTATCAGGGGGCGCGTATAATTCACCCCTCCACTTT. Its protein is CASSLSGGAYNSPLHF. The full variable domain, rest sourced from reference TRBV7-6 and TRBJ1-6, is GAGVSQSPRYKVTKRGQDVALRCDPISGHVSLYWYRQALGQGPEFLTYFNYEAQQDKSGLPNDRFSAERPEGSISTLTIQRTEQRDSAMYRCASSLSGGAYNSPLHFGNGTRLTVT.

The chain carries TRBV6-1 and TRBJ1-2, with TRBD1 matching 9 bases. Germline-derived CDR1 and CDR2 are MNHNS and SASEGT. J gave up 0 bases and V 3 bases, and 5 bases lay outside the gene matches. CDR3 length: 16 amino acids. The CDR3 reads CASSDRDRATNYGYTF. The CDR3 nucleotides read TGTGCCAGCAGTGACCGGGACAGGGCTACTAACTATGGCTACACCTTC.

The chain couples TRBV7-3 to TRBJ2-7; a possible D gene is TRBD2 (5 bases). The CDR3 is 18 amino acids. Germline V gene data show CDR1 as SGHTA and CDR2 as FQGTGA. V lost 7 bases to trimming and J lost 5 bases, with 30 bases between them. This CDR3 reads CASTFSTTPGSLRHEQYF. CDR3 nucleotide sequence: TGTGCCAGCACCTTCTCCACCACGCCGGGGTCCCTACGTCACGAGCAGTACTTC.

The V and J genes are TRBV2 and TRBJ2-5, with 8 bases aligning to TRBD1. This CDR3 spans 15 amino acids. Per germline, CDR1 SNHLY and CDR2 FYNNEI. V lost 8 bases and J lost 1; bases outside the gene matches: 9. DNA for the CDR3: TGTGCCAGCCACCCGACAGGGGTTGTCCAAGAGACCCAGTACTTC. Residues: CASHPTGVVQETQYF. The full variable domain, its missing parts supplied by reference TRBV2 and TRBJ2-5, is EPEVTQTPSHQVTQMGQEVILRCVPISNHLYFYWYRQILGQKVEFLVSFYNNEISEKSEIFDDQFSVERPDGSNFTLKIRSTKLEDSAMYFCASHPTGVVQETQYFGPGTRLLVL.

The CDR3 sequence: CASSFGPIQETQYF. In DNA form, the CDR3 reads TGTGCCAGCAGCTTTGGCCCAATCCAAGAGACCCAGTACTTC. V and J are TRBV5-5 and TRBJ2-5; D not certain. Germline-derived CDR1 and CDR2 are SGHKS and YYEKEE (reference sequence). The V gene lost 2 bases and the J gene lost 1 base, with 9 bases spanning the gap. This CDR3 comprises 14 residues.

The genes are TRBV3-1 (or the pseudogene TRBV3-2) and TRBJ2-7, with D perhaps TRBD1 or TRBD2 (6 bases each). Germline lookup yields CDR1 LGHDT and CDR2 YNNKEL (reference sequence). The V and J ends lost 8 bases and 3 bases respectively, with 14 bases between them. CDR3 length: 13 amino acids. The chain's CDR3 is CASSREGGYEQYF. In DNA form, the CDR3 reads TGTGCCAGCTCGAGAGAGGGGGGCTACGAGCAGTACTTC.

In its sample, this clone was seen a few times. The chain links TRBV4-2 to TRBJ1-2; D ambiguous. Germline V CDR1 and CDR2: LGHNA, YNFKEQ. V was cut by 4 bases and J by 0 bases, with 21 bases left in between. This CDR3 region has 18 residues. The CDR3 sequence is CASSPLVKGKRANYGYTF. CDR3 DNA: TGTGCCAGCAGCCCCCTCGTTAAGGGAAAACGGGCTAACTATGGCTACACCTTC.

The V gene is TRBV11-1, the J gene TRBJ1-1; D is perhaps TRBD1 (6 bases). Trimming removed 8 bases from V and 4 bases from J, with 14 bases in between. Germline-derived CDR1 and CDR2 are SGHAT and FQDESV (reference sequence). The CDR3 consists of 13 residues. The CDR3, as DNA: TGTGCCAGCCGTCCCGGGGGGCCCACTGAAGCTTTCTTT. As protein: CASRPGGPTEAFF.

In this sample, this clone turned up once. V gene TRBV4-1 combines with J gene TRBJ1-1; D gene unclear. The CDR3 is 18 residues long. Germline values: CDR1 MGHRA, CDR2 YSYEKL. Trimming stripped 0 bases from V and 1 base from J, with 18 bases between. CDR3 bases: TGCGCCAGCAGCCAAGATCCCGCCGGCCGGGCACGGAACACTGAAGCTTTCTTT. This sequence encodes CASSQDPAGRARNTEAFF.

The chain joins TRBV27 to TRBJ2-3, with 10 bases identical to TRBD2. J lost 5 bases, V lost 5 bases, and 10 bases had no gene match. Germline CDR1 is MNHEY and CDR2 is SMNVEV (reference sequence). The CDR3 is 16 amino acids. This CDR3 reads CASSSPSGRSIDTQYF. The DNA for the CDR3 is TGTGCCAGCAGTAGCCCTAGCGGGAGATCTATAGATACGCAGTATTTT.